A selection of T cell receptor beta chains follows, all from one sample in a study of cytomegalovirus exposure and HLA in healthy donors. Here immunoSEQ multiplex PCR was the method, and the copy in TCRdb shows in-frame clones only, minus some. Altogether approximately 93,000 clones are present, 82% being singletons, with the ten largest covering 3% to 4%. The sequenced sample was PBMCs. These receptors all stem from a man aged 50 or older in good health and CMV-seronegative. CDR3s include the opening cysteine and the closing phenylalanine or tryptophan. A D gene is named only where the DNA matches it firmly. Clone size, where shown, is once, few, many, or a class for clones that have expanded.

16 TRBJ1-1 TRBV28 TRBD1 - CASSSLSGQANCEAFF TGTGCCAGCAGCTCCCTAAGTGGACAGGCCAATTGTGAAGCTTTCTTT
16 TRBJ1-2 TRBV6-1 TRBD1 - CASSEAPGGADYGYTF TGTGCCAGCAGTGAAGCCCCAGGGGGCGCGGACTATGGCTACACCTTC
14 TRBJ1-1 TRBV6-1 - few CASSEPGKGAEAFF TGTGCCAGCAGTGAGCCGGGGAAGGGCGCTGAAGCTTTCTTT
16 TRBJ1-2 TRBV9 TRBD1 few CASSVEPGQGFYGYTF TGTGCCAGCAGCGTAGAACCGGGACAGGGGTTCTATGGCTACACCTTC
14 TRBJ2-5 TRBV19 TRBD1 - CASRETGVSETQYF TGTGCCAGTAGGGAGACAGGGGTGTCAGAGACCCAGTACTTC
13 TRBJ2-7 TRBV18 - - CASSPDLYYEQYF TGTGCCAGCTCACCAGACTTATACTACGAGCAGTACTTC
14 TRBJ1-2 TRBV6-5 TRBD1 - CASRLGQGSYGYTF TGTGCCAGCAGGCTTGGACAGGGGTCCTATGGCTACACCTTC
13 TRBJ1-5 TRBV10-2 - - CASTPGGNQPQHF TGCGCCAGCACCCCGGGAGGCAATCAGCCCCAGCATTTT
10 TRBJ2-1 TRBV7-2 - - CASSNTEQFF TGTGCCAGCAGCAACACTGAGCAGTTCTTC
20 TRBJ2-2 TRBV9 TRBD2 - CASSVASGASGDTNTGELFF TGTGCCAGCAGCGTAGCGTCTGGGGCTAGCGGGGACACGAACACCGGGGAGCTGTTTTTT
15 TRBJ1-5 TRBV23-1 TRBD1 - CASSHGQEGNQPQHF TGCGCCAGCAGTCATGGACAGGAGGGCAATCAGCCCCAGCATTTT
15 TRBJ2-7 TRBV2 TRBD2 - CAGGLAGELTYEQYF TGTGCCGGGGGACTAGCGGGGGAGCTCACCTACGAGCAGTACTTC
18 TRBJ2-3 TRBV11-3 TRBD2 few CASSLGETSSRHTDTQYF TGTGCCAGCAGCTTAGGGGAGACTAGCTCCCGCCACACAGATACGCAGTATTTT
16 TRBJ2-1 TRBV19 TRBD2 - CASSKSSAGVLHEQFF TGTGCCAGTAGTAAAAGTTCAGCGGGAGTTCTCCATGAGCAGTTCTTC
15 TRBJ2-1 TRBV9 TRBD2 - CASSVELAGGNEQFF TGTGCCAGCAGCGTAGAACTAGCGGGAGGAAATGAGCAGTTCTTC
15 TRBJ2-1 TRBV18 TRBD1 - CASSPVDRGNNEQFF TGTGCCAGCTCACCAGTAGACAGGGGGAATAATGAGCAGTTCTTC
17 TRBJ2-7 TRBV19 TRBD1 - CASSIAYPMDRVDEQYF TGTGCCAGTAGTATAGCCTATCCCATGGACAGGGTGGACGAGCAGTACTTC
15 TRBJ1-4 TRBV19 TRBD1 - CASRDRGPTNEKLFF TGTGCCAGTAGGGACAGGGGGCCGACTAATGAAAAACTGTTTTTT
12 TRBJ2-1 TRBV18 - - CASSPRGREQFF TGTGCCAGCTCACCGAGAGGGCGTGAGCAGTTCTTC
13 TRBJ2-5 TRBV28 TRBD1 - CASILGATGAQYF TGTGCCAGTATACTGGGGGCCACAGGGGCCCAGTACTTC
14 TRBJ2-5 TRBV28 - - CATLDRIRGETQYF TGTGCCACCCTAGACAGGATTAGGGGAGAGACCCAGTACTTC
12 TRBJ2-7 TRBV2 - once CASRAGPGEQYF TGTGCCAGTAGGGCTGGACCGGGGGAGCAGTACTTC
13 TRBJ2-1 TRBV7-2 - once CASSLYSYNEQFF TGTGCCAGCAGCTTATACAGCTACAATGAGCAGTTCTTC
16 TRBJ2-1 TRBV5-4 TRBD2 - CASSLAWTGGDNEQFF TGTGCCAGCAGCTTGGCTTGGACGGGGGGGGACAATGAGCAGTTCTTC
12 TRBJ1-1 TRBV28 - - CASSFPRAEAFF TGTGCCAGCAGTTTCCCCAGGGCCGAAGCTTTCTTT
16 TRBJ2-2 TRBV28 TRBD1 - CASSSYGQGGAGELFF TGTGCCAGCAGTTCCTACGGACAGGGGGGGGCCGGGGAGCTGTTTTTT
11 TRBJ2-7 TRBV7-9 - - CASSVGYEQYF TGTGCCAGCAGCGTCGGGTACGAGCAGTACTTC
13 TRBJ1-1 TRBV29-1 TRBD1 - CSVREGADTEAFF TGCAGCGTTCGCGAGGGGGCGGACACTGAAGCTTTCTTT
16 TRBJ2-3 TRBV4-1 - few CASSQDAGSYTDTQYF TGCGCCAGCAGCCAAGACGCGGGCTCCTACACAGATACGCAGTATTTT
16 TRBJ2-1 TRBV4-1 TRBD2 - CASSQDNGRAYNEQFF TGCGCCAGCAGCCAAGACAACGGGAGGGCCTACAATGAGCAGTTCTTC
16 TRBJ2-5 TRBV7-9 TRBD1 - CASSTTGQGAQETQYF TGTGCCAGCAGCACAACGGGACAGGGGGCGCAGGAGACCCAGTACTTC
14 TRBJ2-3 TRBV5-1 TRBD1 - CASSLGQGRDTQYF TGCGCCAGCAGCTTGGGACAGGGAAGAGATACGCAGTATTTT
13 TRBJ1-1 TRBV18 - - CASSPQGSGEAFF TGTGCCAGCTCACCTCAGGGGTCGGGTGAAGCTTTCTTT
14 TRBJ2-7 TRBV7-9 - - CASSFGQGFYEQYF TGTGCCAGCAGCTTCGGGCAGGGGTTCTACGAGCAGTACTTC
16 TRBJ2-1 TRBV7-9 TRBD2 - CASSLDLLAGYNEQFF TGTGCCAGCAGCTTAGATCTCCTAGCGGGGTACAATGAGCAGTTCTTC
19 TRBJ1-3 TRBV4-3 TRBD1 few CASSQDPIWGQDSGNTIYF TGCGCCAGCAGCCAAGATCCAATTTGGGGACAGGACTCTGGAAACACCATATATTTT